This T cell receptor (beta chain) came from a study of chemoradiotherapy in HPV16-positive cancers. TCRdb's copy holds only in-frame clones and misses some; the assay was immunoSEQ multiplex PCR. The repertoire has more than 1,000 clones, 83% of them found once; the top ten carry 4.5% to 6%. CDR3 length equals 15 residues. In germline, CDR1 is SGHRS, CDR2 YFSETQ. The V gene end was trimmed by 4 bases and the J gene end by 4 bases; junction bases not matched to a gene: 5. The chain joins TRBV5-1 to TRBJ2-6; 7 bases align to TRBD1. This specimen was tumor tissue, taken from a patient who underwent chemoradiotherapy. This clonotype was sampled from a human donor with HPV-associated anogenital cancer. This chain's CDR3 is CASSLTGYGANVLTF. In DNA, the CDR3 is TGCGCCAGCAGCCTGACAGGGTACGGGGCCAACGTCCTGACTTTC.